This TCR beta chain is from a study of cytomegalovirus exposure and HLA in healthy donors. With 60 Vbeta and 13 Jbeta primers, the PCR was carried out. In the source study's methods: A follow-up analysis tallied around 80 million unique TCR beta chains, about 10 million shared. Here immunoSEQ multiplex PCR was the method, and the copy in TCRdb shows in-frame clones only, minus some. V and J calls plus clone size are reproduced from that table; the DNA served to infer D and trimming. This table has about 110,000 clones, just over 70% appearing once. Trimming removed 4 bases at V and 2 bases at J, with 18 bases between. The CDR3 is 16 residues long. CDR1 and CDR2 (germline): SGHAT, FQNNGV. Study findings and constraints: The study put 150 to 200 TCR beta chains on its list as cytomegalovirus-associated.

As concerns this clone: Its antigen is currently unknown.

Healthy donors of bone marrow made up the group. This receptor was taken from a boy aged 5-17 years in good health and CMV-seronegative. Sample: PBMCs. The chain recombines TRBV11-2 with TRBJ2-7; D perhaps matches TRBD2 (6 bases). For the CDR3, the DNA is TGTGCCAGCAGCTCCCTTGGGGGGAGAGGCCCCTACGAGCAGTACTTC. As protein: CASSSLGGRGPYEQYF.